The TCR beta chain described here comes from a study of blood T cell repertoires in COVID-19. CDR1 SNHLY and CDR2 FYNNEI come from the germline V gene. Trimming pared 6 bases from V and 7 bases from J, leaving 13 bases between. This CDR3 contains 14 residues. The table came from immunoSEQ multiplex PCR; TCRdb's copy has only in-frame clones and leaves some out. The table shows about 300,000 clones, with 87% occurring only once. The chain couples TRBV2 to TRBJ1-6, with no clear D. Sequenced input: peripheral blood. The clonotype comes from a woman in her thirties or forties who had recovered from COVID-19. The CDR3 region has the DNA TGTGCCAGCAGAGAAAGCAGCGCCAATTCACCCCTCCACTTT. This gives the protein CASRESSANSPLHF.